The T cell receptor (beta chain) described here comes from a study of T cells in Graves' hyperthyroidism and ophthalmopathy (dated by TCRdb to between 2018 and 2021). For context, the study as a whole: Peripheral blood samples were taken at the time of initial diagnosis, prior to any treatment. Once sampling was done, hyperthyroidism patients were given methimazole at a starting dose of 30 mg daily, whereas ophthalmopathy patients were given high-dose intravenous methylprednisolone. For training and testing, the approximately 97 patients in the discovery cohort were randomly divided in a 7:3 ratio. According to the paper, TCR Vbeta CDR3 sequencing was carried out on over 130 peripheral blood samples, which came from about 45 ophthalmopathy, roughly 75 hyperthyroidism and roughly 17 progressor patients. Thyroid tissue and blood T-cell repertoires from more than five Graves' hyperthyroidism patients were also compared in the study. Prospective prediction of ophthalmopathy was tested in an independent validation cohort consisting of fewer than 20 hyperthyroidism patients and approximately 16 patients who later progressed to ophthalmopathy. TCR V-J signatures able to tell the groups apart were searched for in a discovery cohort of 90 to 100 patients, of whom more than 40 had Graves' ophthalmopathy and 57 had stable Graves' hyperthyroidism. Paper-wide results and their limitations: In validation, the model predicted progression to ophthalmopathy a median of roughly six months before onset, with roughly 70% sensitivity and about 75% specificity. Most expanded thyroid clonotypes (frequency above 0.001) were also detected in blood, suggesting blood repertoires may reflect thyroid immune responses. Ophthalmopathy was separated from stable hyperthyroidism by a 13 V-J signature model, with approximately 86% sensitivity and approximately 84% specificity obtained in cross-validation and 80%/75% obtained in testing. No statistical method was used to set the sample size in advance, and investigators knew the group allocation.

Amplification of TCR beta CDR3 regions was carried out from RNA transcripts. The first round of RT-PCR for the TCR CDR3 was performed with the HTBI primer set and the Qiagen OneStep RT-PCR kit. Libraries were constructed in a second round of multiplex PCR, after which size selection and purification were carried out. Sequencing of the libraries was done on an Illumina HiSeq2000 using paired-end 100 bp reads. As for the original processing: SOAPnuke was used to process the raw data, with reads discarded if the reads contained adapters or uncalled bases, had a mean Phred below 15, or lacked an exact constant-primer or identifier match. High-quality paired reads were merged using COPE v1.2.5, and each unique nucleotide sequence was defined as a clonotype. MiTCR v1.1 was used to align clonotypes to the IMGT TRBV, TRBD and TRBJ reference segments. Analysis was restricted to V-J combinations with a frequency above 0.0001, which covered approximately 99% of repertoires. The TCS score was defined as the ratio of F50 (clonal expansion) to E x V (chaos), calculated using BLOSUM62-based TCRdist between CDR3 peptides within each V-J. Welch's t-statistics and random forest reduced around 510 V-J features to about 12, which were used in a naive Bayes classifier (R e1071). TCRdb trimmed public reads at Q25 via fastp, called clones via MiXCR and kept in-frame beta chains. Records with the same CDR3 protein are collapsed into one entry carrying the most frequent genes and DNA. What appears here as the V and J calls and clone size reflects TCRdb's work, not the paper's. The sample table holds about 420,000 distinct CDR3 sequences, of which 15% to 18% were seen once. 7.7% of the sample belongs to the ten largest clones.

This clonotype was found many times. The specificity of this receptor is unknown. One base away there is no much larger clone; base qualities are not given. Stable Graves' hyperthyroidism was defined as no progression to ophthalmopathy during 18 months of follow-up. Hyperthyroidism patients were newly diagnosed, with disease duration under 2 months, and aged 18 to 65 years. Any patient with an uncontrolled infection, another autoimmune disease, pregnancy or lactation was excluded. Diagnoses relied on clinical symptoms, serum thyroxine and TRAb, thyroid ultrasound and orbital computed tomography. PBMCs were separated from 10 ml of fresh peripheral blood using Ficoll-Paque density gradient centrifugation. Total RNA was extracted using Trizol reagent, and RNA quality was assessed on an Agilent 2100 Bioanalyzer. Including the terminal cysteine and phenylalanine, the CDR3 comprises 15 residues. Left in the record is the CDR3 DNA by itself, 45 bases read in frame from the first base. Trimming takes 5 bases from V and 0 bases from J, and the germline ends sit 12 bases apart. Taken from the germline V gene, the CDR1 and CDR2 loops are MNHNS and SASEGT.

This TCR derives from a woman in her late teens or twenties with Graves' hyperthyroidism. This chain joins TRBV6-1 to TRBJ2-3; the D gene may be TRBD1 or TRBD2, since each aligns over 5 bases. Sequencing used blood. The DNA is TGTGCCAGCAGTCCCGGGACGGCTAGCACAGATACGCAGTATTTT. Its protein is CASSPGTASTDTQYF.